These T cell receptor beta chains were read from a single sample in a study of neurological immune-mediated disorders. TCRdb re-called the 5' RACE reads with MiXCR, one entry per CDR3 protein. This sample carries 55,000 or so distinct CDR3 sequences, roughly 4.6% of them seen once, and the ten largest clones take around 3%. Source material: PBMCs. These receptors were collected from a man aged 50 or older with multiple sclerosis. Each CDR3 is given with its conserved first and last residue. The D gene is left open where the match is weak. Size is stated for part of the rows, as once, few or many counts, or as a class when the clone is expanded.

d_call j_call v_call clone_size cdr3_nt cdr3_aa
TRBD2 TRBJ2-2 TRBV18 - TGTGCCAGCTCACCACCGAATAGCGGGAGGGCCTTCTCGGGGGAGCTGTTTTTT CASSPPNSGRAFSGELFF
TRBD2 TRBJ2-2 TRBV5-1 many TGCGCCAGCAGTGGCGGCGCTAGCGGAACGGACGGGGAGCTGTTTTTT CASSGGASGTDGELFF
TRBD1 TRBJ2-3 TRBV20-1 few TGCAGTGCTAGATGGCCGGGACAGGGAACGCAGTATTTT CSARWPGQGTQYF
- TRBJ1-2 TRBV4-1 few TGCGCCAGCAGCCTAAGACTGGGAGACTATGGCTACACCTTC CASSLRLGDYGYTF
TRBD2 TRBJ2-7 TRBV11-2 many TGTGCCAGCAGCTTAAAGACTAGCGAGGAGGGCGGCTACGAGCAGTACTTC CASSLKTSEEGGYEQYF
TRBD2 TRBJ2-7 TRBV5-5 many TGTGCCAGCAGCCCGGGAGGTTTGGAAGCAAACCCCTACGAGCAGTACTTC CASSPGGLEANPYEQYF
- TRBJ2-2 TRBV6-5 many TGTGCCAGCAGTTCAAGGACAGACTTCACCGGGGAGCTGTTTTTT CASSSRTDFTGELFF
TRBD2 TRBJ2-7 TRBV20-1 many TGCAGTGCTAGAGACGGACTAGCGGGAATCTACGAGCAGTACTTC CSARDGLAGIYEQYF
- TRBJ2-6 TRBV25-1 many TGTGCCAGCGGATACTCTGGGGCCAACGTCCTGACTTTC CASGYSGANVLTF
- TRBJ2-2 TRBV30 few TGTGCCTGGAGTGAAGGAGGTCCCGGGGAGCTGTTTTTT CAWSEGGPGELFF
- TRBJ2-5 TRBV20-1 many TGCAGTGCTAGGAAGGAGACCCAGTACTTC CSARKETQYF
- TRBJ2-1 TRBV2 many TGTGCCAGCAGTGAAGTTCCCGGCAAGCTCGGGCAGTTCTTC CASSEVPGKLGQFF
- TRBJ2-7 TRBV20-1 many TGCAGTGCTAGAGATCCCCTTTCCTTCTCCTACGAGCAGTACTTC CSARDPLSFSYEQYF
- TRBJ1-4 TRBV28 many TGTGCCAGCAGCCTTCGGGGGGCGAATGAAAAACTGTTTTTT CASSLRGANEKLFF
- TRBJ2-4 TRBV7-9 many TGTGCCAGCAGCTTAGTAGGGACAAGCCCCAAAAACATTCAGTACTTC CASSLVGTSPKNIQYF
- TRBJ1-2 TRBV5-5 many TGTGCCAGCACCCGAGCCAGGCGGGATGGCTACACCTTC CASTRARRDGYTF